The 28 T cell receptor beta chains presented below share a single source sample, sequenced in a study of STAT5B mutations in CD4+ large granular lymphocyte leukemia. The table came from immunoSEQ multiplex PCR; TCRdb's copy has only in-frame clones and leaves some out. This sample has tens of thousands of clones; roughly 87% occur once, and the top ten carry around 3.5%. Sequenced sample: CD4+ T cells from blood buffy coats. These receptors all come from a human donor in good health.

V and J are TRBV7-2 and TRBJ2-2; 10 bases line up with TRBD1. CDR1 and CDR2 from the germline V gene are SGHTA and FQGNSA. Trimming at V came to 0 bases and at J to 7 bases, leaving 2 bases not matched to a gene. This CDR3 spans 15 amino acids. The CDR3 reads CASSLAGTGVGELFF. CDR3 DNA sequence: TGTGCCAGCAGCTTAGCAGGGACAGGGGTCGGGGAGCTGTTTTTT.

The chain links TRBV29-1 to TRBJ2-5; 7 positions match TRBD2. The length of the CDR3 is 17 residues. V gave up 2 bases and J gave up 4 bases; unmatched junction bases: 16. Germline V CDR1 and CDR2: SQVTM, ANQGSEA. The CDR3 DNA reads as TGCAGCGTTGAATTTGGTCCTAGCGGCATAATGGGAGAGACCCAGTACTTC. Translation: CSVEFGPSGIMGETQYF.

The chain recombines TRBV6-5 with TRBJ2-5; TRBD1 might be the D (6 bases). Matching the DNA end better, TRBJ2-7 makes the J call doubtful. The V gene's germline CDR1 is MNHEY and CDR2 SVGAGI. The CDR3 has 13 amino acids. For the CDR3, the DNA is TGTGCCAGCACCTCGGAGGACAGCTACGAGCAGTACTTC. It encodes CASTSEDSYEQYF.

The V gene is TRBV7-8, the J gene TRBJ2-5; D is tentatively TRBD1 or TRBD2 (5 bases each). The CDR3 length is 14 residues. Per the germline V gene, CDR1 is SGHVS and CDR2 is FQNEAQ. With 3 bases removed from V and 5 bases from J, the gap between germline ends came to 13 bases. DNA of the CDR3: TGTGCCAGCAGCTTCGGGACGGTGAGGGAGACCCAGTACTTC. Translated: CASSFGTVRETQYF.

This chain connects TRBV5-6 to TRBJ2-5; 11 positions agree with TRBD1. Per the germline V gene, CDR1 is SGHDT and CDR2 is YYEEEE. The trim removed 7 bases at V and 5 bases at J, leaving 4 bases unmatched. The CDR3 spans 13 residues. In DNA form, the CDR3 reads TGTGCCAGCGGGACAGGGGGTTATGAGACCCAGTACTTC. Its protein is CASGTGGYETQYF.

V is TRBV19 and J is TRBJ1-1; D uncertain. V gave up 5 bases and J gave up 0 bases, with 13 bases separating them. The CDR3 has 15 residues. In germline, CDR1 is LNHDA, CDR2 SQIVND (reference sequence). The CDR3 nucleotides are TGTGCCAGTAGTCCCCCAGGACGGATGAACACTGAAGCTTTCTTT. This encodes CASSPPGRMNTEAFF.

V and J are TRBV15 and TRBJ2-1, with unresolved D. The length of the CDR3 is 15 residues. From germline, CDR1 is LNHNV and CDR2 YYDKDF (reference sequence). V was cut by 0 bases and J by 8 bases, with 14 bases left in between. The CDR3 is CATSRDRLQTDEQFF. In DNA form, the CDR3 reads TGTGCCACCAGCAGAGATCGGCTTCAAACGGATGAGCAGTTCTTC.

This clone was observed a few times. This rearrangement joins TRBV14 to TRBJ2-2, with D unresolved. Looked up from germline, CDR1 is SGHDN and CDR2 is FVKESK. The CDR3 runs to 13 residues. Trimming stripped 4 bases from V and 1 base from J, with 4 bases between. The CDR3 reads CASSLWNTGELFF. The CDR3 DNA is TGTGCCAGCAGCCTCTGGAACACCGGGGAGCTGTTTTTT.

CDR3 coding DNA: TGTGCCAGCAGCTTAGTTCACTACGAGCAGTACTTC. Its protein product is CASSLVHYEQYF. The chain carries TRBV7-9 and TRBJ2-7; D unclear. The V gene lost 1 base and the J gene lost 3 bases, with 4 bases spanning the gap. There are 12 residues in the CDR3. Germline V lookup: CDR1 SEHNR, CDR2 FQNEAQ (reference sequence). The full variable domain, with the rest looked up from reference TRBV7-9 and TRBJ2-7, is DTGVSQNPRHKITKRGQNVTFRCDPISEHNRLYWYRQTLGQGPEFLTYFQNEAQLEKSRLLSDRFSAERPKGSFSTLEIQRTEQGDSAMYLCASSLVHYEQYFGPGTRLTVT.

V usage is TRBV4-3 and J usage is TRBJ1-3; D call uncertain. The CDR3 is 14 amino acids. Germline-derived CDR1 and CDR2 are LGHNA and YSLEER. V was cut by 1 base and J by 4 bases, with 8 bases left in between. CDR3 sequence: CASSQALGGNTIYF. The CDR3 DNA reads TGCGCCAGCAGCCAAGCTTTAGGGGGAAACACCATATATTTT.

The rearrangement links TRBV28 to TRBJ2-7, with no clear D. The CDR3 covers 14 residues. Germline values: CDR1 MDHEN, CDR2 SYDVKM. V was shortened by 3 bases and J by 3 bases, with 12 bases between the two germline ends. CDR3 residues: CASSFGGKDYEQYF. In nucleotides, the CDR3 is TGTGCCAGCAGTTTCGGTGGGAAGGACTACGAGCAGTACTTC.

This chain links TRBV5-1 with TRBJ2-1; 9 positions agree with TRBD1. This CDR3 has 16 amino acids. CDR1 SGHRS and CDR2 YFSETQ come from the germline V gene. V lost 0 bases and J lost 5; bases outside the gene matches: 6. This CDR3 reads CASSLGSGTGNNEQFF. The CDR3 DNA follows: TGCGCCAGCAGCTTGGGGTCCGGGACAGGGAACAATGAGCAGTTCTTC.

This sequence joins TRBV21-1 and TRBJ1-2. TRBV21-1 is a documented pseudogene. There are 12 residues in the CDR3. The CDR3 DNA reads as TGTGCCAGCAGCCCAACACTCTATGGCTACACCTTC. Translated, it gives CASSPTLYGYTF.

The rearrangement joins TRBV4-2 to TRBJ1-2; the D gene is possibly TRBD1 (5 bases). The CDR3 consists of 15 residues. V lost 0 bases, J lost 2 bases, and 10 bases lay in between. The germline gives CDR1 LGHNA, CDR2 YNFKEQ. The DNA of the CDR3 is TGTGCCAGCAGCCAAGATAGTGCAGGGAACTATGGCTACACCTTC. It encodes CASSQDSAGNYGYTF.

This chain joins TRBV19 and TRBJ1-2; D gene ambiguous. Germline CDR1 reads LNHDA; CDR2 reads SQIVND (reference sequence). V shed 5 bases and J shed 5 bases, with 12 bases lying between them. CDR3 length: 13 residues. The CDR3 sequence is CASSATGPYGYTF. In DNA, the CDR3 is TGTGCCAGTAGTGCGACGGGCCCGTATGGCTACACCTTC.

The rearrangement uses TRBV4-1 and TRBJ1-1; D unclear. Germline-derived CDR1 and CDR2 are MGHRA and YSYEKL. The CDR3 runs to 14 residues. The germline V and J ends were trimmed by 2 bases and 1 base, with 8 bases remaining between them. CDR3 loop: CASSQPRQNTEAFF. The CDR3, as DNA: TGCGCCAGCAGCCAACCACGACAGAACACTGAAGCTTTCTTT.

The chain's CDR3 is CATQGLAGEGDTQYF. For the CDR3, the DNA is TGTGCCACACAAGGACTAGCGGGAGAGGGGGATACGCAGTATTTT. This chain connects TRBV15 to TRBJ2-3; 13 nucleotides line up with TRBD2. CDR1 is LNHNV and CDR2 is YYDKDF in the germline V gene (reference sequence). The V gene end was trimmed by 9 bases and the J gene end by 6 bases; junction bases not matched to a gene: 9. CDR3 size: 15 residues.

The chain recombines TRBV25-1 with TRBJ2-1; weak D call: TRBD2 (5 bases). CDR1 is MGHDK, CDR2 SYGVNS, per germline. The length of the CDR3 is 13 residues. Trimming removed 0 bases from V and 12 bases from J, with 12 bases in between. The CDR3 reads CASSEYGDERQFF. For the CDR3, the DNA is TGTGCCAGCAGTGAATACGGGGATGAGCGGCAGTTCTTC.

CDR3 residues: CASSVSGQGSYEQYF. CDR3 nucleotides: TGTGCCAGCAGCGTCAGCGGACAGGGGTCCTACGAGCAGTACTTC. The V call is TRBV9, the J call TRBJ2-7, with 9 bases lining up with TRBD1. From germline, CDR1 is SGDLS and CDR2 YYNGEE. CDR3 length equals 15 residues. Trimming at V came to 2 bases and at J to 1 base, leaving 4 bases not matched to a gene.

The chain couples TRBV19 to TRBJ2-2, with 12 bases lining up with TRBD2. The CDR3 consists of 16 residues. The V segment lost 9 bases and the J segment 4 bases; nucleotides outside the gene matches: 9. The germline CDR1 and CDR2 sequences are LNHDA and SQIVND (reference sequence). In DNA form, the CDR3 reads TGTGCCAGCCAGTATAGACTAGCGGGGGTCACCGGGGAGCTGTTTTTT. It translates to CASQYRLAGVTGELFF.

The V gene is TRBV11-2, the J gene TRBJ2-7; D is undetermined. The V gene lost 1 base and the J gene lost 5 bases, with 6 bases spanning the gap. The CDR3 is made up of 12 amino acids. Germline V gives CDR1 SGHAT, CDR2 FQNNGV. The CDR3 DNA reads TGTGCCAGCAGCTTAGGAACGGACGAGCAGTACTTC. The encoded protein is CASSLGTDEQYF. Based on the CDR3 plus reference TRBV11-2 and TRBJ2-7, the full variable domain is EAGVAQSPRYKIIEKRQSVAFWCNPISGHATLYWYQQILGQGPKLLIQFQNNGVVDDSQLPKDRFSAERLKGVDSTLKIQPAKLEDSAVYLCASSLGTDEQYFGPGTRLTVT.

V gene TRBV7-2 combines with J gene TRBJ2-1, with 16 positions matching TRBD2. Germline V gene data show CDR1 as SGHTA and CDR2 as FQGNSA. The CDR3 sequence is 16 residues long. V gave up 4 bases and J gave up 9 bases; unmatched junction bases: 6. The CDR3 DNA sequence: TGTGCCAGCAGCTCTTCCGGGACTAGCGGGAGGGGTGAGCAGTTCTTC. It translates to CASSSSGTSGRGEQFF.

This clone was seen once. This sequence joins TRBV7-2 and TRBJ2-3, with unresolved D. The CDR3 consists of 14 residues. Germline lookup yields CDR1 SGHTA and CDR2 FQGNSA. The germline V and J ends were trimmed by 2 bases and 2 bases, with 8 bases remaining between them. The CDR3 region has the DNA TGTGCCAGCAGCTTATGGGGTGTCACAGATACGCAGTATTTT. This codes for CASSLWGVTDTQYF.

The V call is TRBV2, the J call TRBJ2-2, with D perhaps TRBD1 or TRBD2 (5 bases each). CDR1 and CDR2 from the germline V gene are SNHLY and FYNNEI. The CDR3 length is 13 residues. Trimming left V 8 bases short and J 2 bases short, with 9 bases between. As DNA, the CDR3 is TGTGCCAGCGGGGACGAAAACACCGGGGAGCTGTTTTTT. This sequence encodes CASGDENTGELFF.

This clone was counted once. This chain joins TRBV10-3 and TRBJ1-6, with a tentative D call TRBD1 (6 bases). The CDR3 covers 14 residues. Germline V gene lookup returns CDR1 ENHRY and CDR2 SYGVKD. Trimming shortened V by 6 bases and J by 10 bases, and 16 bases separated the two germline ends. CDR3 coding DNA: TGTGCCATCAGGTCCGGGGGCGGCACCTCACCCCTCCACTTT. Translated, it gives CAIRSGGGTSPLHF.

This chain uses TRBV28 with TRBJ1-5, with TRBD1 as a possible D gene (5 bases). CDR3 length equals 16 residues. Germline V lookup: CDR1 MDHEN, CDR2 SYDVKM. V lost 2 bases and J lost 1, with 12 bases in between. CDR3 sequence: CASSLTSTASNQPQHF. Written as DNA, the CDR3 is TGTGCCAGCAGTTTAACGTCGACAGCGAGCAATCAGCCCCAGCATTTT. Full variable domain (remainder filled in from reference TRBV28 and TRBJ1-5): DVKVTQSSRYLVKRTGEKVFLECVQDMDHENMFWYRQDPGLGLRLIYFSYDVKMKEKGDIPEGYSVSREKKERFSLILESASTNQTSMYLCASSLTSTASNQPQHFGDGTRLSIL.

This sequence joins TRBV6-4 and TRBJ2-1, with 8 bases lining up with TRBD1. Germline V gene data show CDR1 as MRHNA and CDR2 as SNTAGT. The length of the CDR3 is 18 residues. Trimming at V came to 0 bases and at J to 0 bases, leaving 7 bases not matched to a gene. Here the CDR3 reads CASSDSGQGTGSYNEQFF. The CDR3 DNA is TGTGCCAGCAGTGACTCTGGACAGGGAACCGGCTCCTACAATGAGCAGTTCTTC.

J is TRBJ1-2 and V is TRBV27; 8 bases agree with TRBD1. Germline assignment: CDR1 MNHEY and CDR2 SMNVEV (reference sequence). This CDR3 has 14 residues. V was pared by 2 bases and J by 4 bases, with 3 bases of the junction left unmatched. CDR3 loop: CASSLQGAGYGYTF. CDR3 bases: TGTGCCAGCAGTTTACAGGGGGCGGGCTATGGCTACACCTTC.